Each of the 17 T cell receptor beta chains below was sequenced from the same sample in a study of blood T cell repertoires in COVID-19. The method was immunoSEQ multiplex PCR; TCRdb's version includes in-frame clones alone and lacks a portion of them. The table shows 100,000 to 120,000 clones, with about two thirds occurring only once. Sequenced input: peripheral blood. These receptors were collected from a woman aged 40-49 years with acute or convalescent COVID-19.

This clone was seen once. Germline and junction disagree at one end, which may indicate a read error. This chain uses TRBV25-1 with TRBJ2-7, with D unresolved. CDR3 size: 13 residues. The germline gives CDR1 MGHDK, CDR2 SYGVNS. The CDR3 sequence is CTSSHGHSYEQYF. CDR3 sequence (DNA): TGTACCAGCAGCCATGGGCACTCCTACGAGCAGTACTTC.

The chain employs TRBV3-1 (or the pseudogene TRBV3-2) and TRBJ2-1; TRBD1 matches at 10 bases. The CDR3 sequence is 14 residues long. The germline CDR1 and CDR2 sequences are LGHDT and YNNKEL (reference sequence). V lost 4 bases, J lost 4 bases, and 1 base stayed unmatched. CDR3 sequence (DNA): TGTGCCAGCAGCCCGGGACAGGGGTACAATGAGCAGTTCTTC. This encodes CASSPGQGYNEQFF.

V and J are TRBV2 and TRBJ2-4; tentative D call: TRBD2 (5 bases). The CDR3 consists of 16 residues. The germline CDR1 and CDR2 sequences are SNHLY and FYNNEI. The germline V and J ends were trimmed by 6 bases and 2 bases, with 17 bases remaining between them. Here the CDR3 DNA reads TGTGCCAGCAGAGGGCCCACGGGATGGACCAAAAACATTCAGTACTTC. Amino acids: CASRGPTGWTKNIQYF.

V gene TRBV3-1 (or the pseudogene TRBV3-2) combines with J gene TRBJ1-6, with D uncertain. V lost 0 bases and J lost 14, with 11 bases in between. The germline CDR1 and CDR2 sequences are LGHDT and YNNKEL (reference sequence). CDR3 length: 13 amino acids. The DNA of the CDR3 is TGTGCCAGCAGCCAAGATTCTTCGTCGTCCCTCCACTTT. Encoded protein: CASSQDSSSSLHF.

As DNA, the CDR3 is TGCGCCAGCAGTAAGGACGGGGGACGCTACACCTTC. Protein sequence: CASSKDGGRYTF. The rearrangement links TRBV5-1 to TRBJ1-2; perhaps TRBD1 as D (5 bases). Germline-derived CDR1 and CDR2 are SGHRS and YFSETQ. This CDR3 is built from 12 residues. V shed 5 bases and J shed 9 bases, with 14 bases lying between them.

The rearrangement uses TRBV5-1 and TRBJ1-1; 8 bases align to TRBD1. This CDR3 comprises 15 residues. V shed 4 bases, J shed 3 bases, and the junction held 8 bases outside the gene matches. Per the germline V gene, CDR1 is SGHRS and CDR2 is YFSETQ. Written as DNA, the CDR3 is TGCGCCAGCAGCCTGGGAGGACAGGGCTACACTGAAGCTTTCTTT. This encodes CASSLGGQGYTEAFF.

This clone was found once. This rearrangement joins TRBV15 to TRBJ2-5; the D gene is possibly TRBD2 (5 bases). Per the germline V gene, CDR1 is LNHNV and CDR2 is YYDKDF (reference sequence). The CDR3 extends over 14 amino acids. The ends were cut back, 1 base at V and 5 bases at J, with 11 bases in the middle. The chain's CDR3 is CATSRGTFRETQYF. For the CDR3, the DNA is TGTGCCACCAGCAGAGGGACTTTTCGGGAGACCCAGTACTTC.

This clone appeared a few times. The chain is built from TRBV29-1 and TRBJ2-3; 7 bases are shared with TRBD1. Germline V lookup: CDR1 SQVTM, CDR2 ANQGSEA. V shed 8 bases, J shed 4 bases, and the junction held 6 bases outside the gene matches. There are 12 residues in the CDR3. CDR3: CSLQQGSDTQYF. The CDR3 DNA reads TGCAGCCTTCAACAGGGGTCAGATACGCAGTATTTT.

This CDR3 reads CAWMGQPLSPLHF. In DNA form, the CDR3 reads TGTGCCTGGATGGGACAGCCTCTCTCACCCCTCCACTTT. The chain combines TRBV30 with TRBJ1-6; TRBD1 aligns across 7 bases. The CDR3 runs to 13 residues. Germline CDR1 is GTSNPN and CDR2 is SVGIG (reference sequence). V was clipped by 4 bases and J by 10 bases; unmatched bases: 7. Looking up the rest from reference TRBV30 and TRBJ1-6 gives the full variable domain: SQTIHQWPATLVQPVGSPLSLECTVEGTSNPNLYWYRQAAGRGLQLLFYSVGIGQISSEVPQNLSASRPQDRQFILSSKKLLLSDSGFYLCAWMGQPLSPLHFGNGTRLTVT.

CDR3 amino acids: CASSPRTSGGVPEQFF. DNA of the CDR3: TGCGCCAGCAGCCCCCGGACTAGCGGGGGGGTACCTGAGCAGTTCTTC. The chain is built from TRBV5-1 and TRBJ2-1; 15 bases fit TRBD2. The CDR3 length is 16 residues. J gave up 9 bases and V 4 bases, and 8 bases lay outside the gene matches. CDR1 and CDR2 (germline): SGHRS, YFSETQ.

This chain joins TRBV4-1 and TRBJ2-1; unclear D gene. This CDR3 is 14 amino acids long. From germline, CDR1 is MGHRA and CDR2 YSYEKL. V lost 4 bases and J lost 0, with 7 bases in between. CDR3 DNA sequence: TGCGCCAGCAGCCCCGCGAGCTCCTACAATGAGCAGTTCTTC. Amino acid sequence: CASSPASSYNEQFF.

The chain joins TRBV15 to TRBJ1-6, with unresolved D. In germline, CDR1 is LNHNV, CDR2 YYDKDF (reference sequence). The CDR3 length is 13 residues. Trimming stripped 0 bases from V and 7 bases from J, with 4 bases between. The CDR3 nucleotides are TGTGCCACCAGCAGAGACAGAAATTCACCCCTCCACTTT. This translates into CATSRDRNSPLHF.

This clone has only a few counts. The rearrangement joins TRBV29-1 to TRBJ2-7, with 7 bases aligning to TRBD1. Germline CDR1 is SQVTM and CDR2 is ANQGSEA. V was clipped by 6 bases and J by 0 bases; unmatched bases: 5. The CDR3 totals 13 residues. CDR3 region: CSVLRQGSYEQYF. The CDR3 coding sequence is TGCAGCGTCTTGAGACAGGGCTCCTACGAGCAGTACTTC.

This clone has a count of ten or more. The V and J genes are TRBV9 and TRBJ2-2; 8 bases are shared with TRBD2. This CDR3 is built from 17 residues. J was trimmed by 1 base and V by 7 bases; bases with no gene match: 12. The germline V gene encodes CDR1 SGDLS and CDR2 YYNGEE. This CDR3 is CASDPGGVAGNTGELFF. The CDR3 nucleotides are TGTGCCAGCGACCCCGGGGGGGTAGCGGGGAACACCGGGGAGCTGTTTTTT.

The chain couples TRBV28 to TRBJ1-4, with a tentative D call TRBD1 (6 bases). The CDR3 has 13 residues. The V gene lost 9 bases and the J gene lost 7 bases, with 15 bases spanning the gap. CDR1 and CDR2 (germline): MDHEN, SYDVKM. The CDR3 loop is CARRGGAGEKLFF. The DNA for the CDR3 is TGTGCCAGAAGGGGGGGCGCGGGTGAAAAACTGTTTTTT.

This chain uses TRBV6-1 with TRBJ1-2; 10 positions match TRBD1. The junction had 10 bases not matched to a gene; V was cut back by 4 bases and J by 2 bases. The CDR3 runs to 17 residues. Per the germline V gene, CDR1 is MNHNS and CDR2 is SASEGT. The CDR3 spells CASSGRQGAPGNYGYTF. The CDR3 DNA follows: TGTGCCAGCAGTGGCAGACAGGGGGCGCCAGGAAACTATGGCTACACCTTC.

The rearrangement links TRBV5-6 to TRBJ1-5; no definite D call. Germline loops: CDR1 SGHDT, CDR2 YYEEEE. The CDR3 is 13 amino acids. The V end was cut by 4 bases, the J end by 5 bases, with 10 bases between. The CDR3, as DNA: TGTGCCAGCAGCCCAGGTCGAGATCAGCCCCAGCATTTT. This encodes CASSPGRDQPQHF. Full variable domain (outside the CDR3, taken from reference TRBV5-6 and TRBJ1-5): DAGVTQSPTHLIKTRGQQVTLRCSPKSGHDTVSWYQQALGQGPQFIFQYYEEEERQRGNFPDRFSGHQFPNYSSELNVNALLLGDSALYLCASSPGRDQPQHFGDGTRLSIL.